These 23 T cell receptor beta chains were all obtained from the same sample, sequenced in a study of OX40 agonist ivuxolimab in advanced cancers. The method was immunoSEQ multiplex PCR; TCRdb's version includes in-frame clones alone and lacks a portion of them. The profile shows fewer than 85,000 clones, over 75% of them singletons. Here the sequenced sample was CD4+ or CD8+ T cells sorted from blood, taken in a trial of the OX40 agonist ivuxolimab. The receptor set was obtained from an adult with an advanced solid tumor such as melanoma, head and neck, liver or kidney cancer.

The chain has TRBV7-8 and TRBJ1-1, with 7 bases identical to TRBD1. CDR1 SGHVS and CDR2 FQNEAQ come from the germline V gene. CDR3 length: 15 residues. The V segment lost 1 base and the J segment 4 bases; nucleotides outside the gene matches: 6. CDR3 protein: CASSLVSGGFTEAFF. In DNA form, the CDR3 reads TGTGCCAGCAGCTTAGTTTCAGGGGGGTTCACTGAAGCTTTCTTT.

The chain recombines TRBV7-9 with TRBJ2-1, with 11 positions matching TRBD2. Germline assignment: CDR1 SEHNR and CDR2 FQNEAQ (reference sequence). The CDR3 loop spans 17 amino acids. The ends lost 1 base at V and 1 base at J; junction bases unmatched: 3. CDR3 protein: CASSLVAGGRSYNEQFF. CDR3 in DNA: TGTGCCAGCAGCTTAGTAGCGGGAGGGAGATCCTACAATGAGCAGTTCTTC.

This chain uses TRBV28 with TRBJ1-1, with D possibly TRBD1 on 6 matching bases. The CDR3 totals 14 residues. The germline V gene has CDR1 MDHEN and CDR2 SYDVKM. V was trimmed by 5 bases and J by 8 bases, leaving 18 bases between them. CDR3 in DNA: TGTGCCAGCAGTCGTCACCCCAACAGGGAGGAAGCTTTCTTT. Its protein is CASSRHPNREEAFF.

The genes are TRBV7-9 and TRBJ2-2; TRBD2 matches 12 bases. The CDR3 is 17 amino acids. V shed 5 bases, J shed 1 base, and the junction held 5 bases outside the gene matches. In germline, CDR1 is SEHNR, CDR2 FQNEAQ (reference sequence). CDR3 nucleotides: TGTGCCAGCAGCCTTCCGGGACTAGCGGGGAACACCGGGGAGCTGTTTTTT. Translating gives CASSLPGLAGNTGELFF.

The chain uses TRBV2 and TRBJ1-2, with TRBD1 matching over 7 bases. In germline, CDR1 is SNHLY, CDR2 FYNNEI. Unmatched junction bases numbered 8, after V lost 4 bases and J lost 6 bases. CDR3 size: 14 residues. CDR3 loop: CASSGVRGVHGYTF. The CDR3 bases are TGTGCCAGCAGTGGGGTCAGGGGGGTCCATGGCTACACCTTC.

This clone was counted once. This chain joins TRBV5-4 and TRBJ1-2, with TRBD1 identical over 7 bases. The CDR3 totals 13 residues. V shed 4 bases and J 8 bases; nucleotides not matched to a gene: 8. Germline values: CDR1 SGHNT, CDR2 YYREEE (reference sequence). The CDR3 protein is CASSDPTGFGYTF. Here the CDR3 DNA reads TGTGCCAGCAGCGATCCGACAGGGTTCGGCTACACCTTC.

The V call is TRBV10-2, the J call TRBJ2-5; 11 bases are a match to TRBD1. The germline V gene encodes CDR1 WSHSY and CDR2 SAAADI. The CDR3 extends over 14 amino acids. With V trimmed by 10 bases and J by 5 bases, 9 bases remained unmatched. The DNA of the CDR3 is TGCGCCACCCGGGACAGGGGGGTCGGGGAGACCCAGTACTTC. Its translation is CATRDRGVGETQYF.

This rearrangement joins TRBV6-5 to TRBJ1-5; TRBD1 agrees at 8 bases. CDR1 MNHEY and CDR2 SVGAGI come from the germline V gene. J gave up 2 bases and V 4 bases, and 4 bases lay outside the gene matches. The CDR3 extends over 15 amino acids. CDR3 sequence reads: CASSSGGEGNQPQHF. The CDR3 bases are TGTGCCAGCAGTTCAGGGGGCGAGGGCAATCAGCCCCAGCATTTT.

A word on this clone: The sample has other DNA sequences that encode this CDR3 too. CDR3 sequence: CASSPGDNQPQHF. In DNA form, the CDR3 reads TGTGCCAGCTCACCAGGAGACAATCAGCCCCAGCATTTT. This chain uses TRBV18 with TRBJ1-5; D gene uncertain. The CDR3 length is 13 residues. V was pared by 2 bases and J by 3 bases, with 5 bases between. Germline V gene lookup returns CDR1 KGHSH and CDR2 LQKENI.

The rearrangement links TRBV11-3 to TRBJ2-1; 8 bases match TRBD2. CDR1 and CDR2 (germline): SGHNT, YENEEA. The CDR3 has 14 residues. The V segment lost 3 bases and the J segment 3 bases; nucleotides outside the gene matches: 1. The CDR3 DNA sequence: TGTGCCAGCAGCTTTGCGGGAGGCTACAATGAGCAGTTCTTC. It specifies CASSFAGGYNEQFF.

The chain uses TRBV7-6 and TRBJ1-2; D is unresolved. Germline values: CDR1 SGHVS, CDR2 FNYEAQ. The CDR3 consists of 13 residues. The V and J ends lost 2 bases and 8 bases respectively, with 12 bases between them. The CDR3 sequence: CASSLPQRRGYTF. CDR3 bases: TGTGCCAGCAGCTTACCCCAGCGCAGAGGCTACACCTTC.

This chain uses TRBV6-1 with TRBJ1-5; 10 nucleotides agree with TRBD1. This CDR3 comprises 15 residues. Germline V gene data show CDR1 as MNHNS and CDR2 as SASEGT. Trimming at V came to 5 bases and at J to 4 bases, leaving 5 bases not matched to a gene. The CDR3 nucleotides are TGTGCCAGCAGTAGGACGGGACAGGGGAATCAGCCCCAGCATTTT. Encoded protein: CASSRTGQGNQPQHF.

This clone occurred once. This chain connects TRBV27 to TRBJ2-7, with D possibly matching TRBD1 (6 bases). Per the germline V gene, CDR1 is MNHEY and CDR2 is SMNVEV (reference sequence). CDR3 length: 13 residues. Trimming removed 6 bases from V and 3 bases from J, with 12 bases in between. This CDR3 is CASSPGQFYEQYF. CDR3 nucleotide sequence: TGTGCCAGCAGCCCCGGACAGTTCTACGAGCAGTACTTC.

The chain links TRBV18 to TRBJ2-3, with 7 bases aligning to TRBD2. Germline V CDR1 and CDR2: KGHSH, LQKENI. CDR3 length: 14 residues. V lost 4 bases to trimming and J lost 3 bases; unmatched junction nucleotides: 4. CDR3 in amino acids: CASSLSGKTDTQYF. The DNA for the CDR3 is TGTGCCAGCTCACTAAGCGGGAAAACAGATACGCAGTATTTT.

The chain links TRBV27 to TRBJ1-1, with D maybe TRBD1 (6 bases). CDR3 length: 15 amino acids. Germline CDR1 MNHEY, CDR2 SMNVEV (reference sequence). V was cut by 3 bases and J by 5 bases, with 16 bases left in between. CDR3 sequence (DNA): TGTGCCAGCAGTTTCCTCCTAAGGGGGACGACTGAAGCTTTCTTT. Translated, it gives CASSFLLRGTTEAFF.

The rearrangement joins TRBV5-1 to TRBJ1-6; D is unresolved. The CDR3 runs 16 residues. Germline CDR1 is SGHRS and CDR2 is YFSETQ. Trimming took 4 bases from V and 0 from J, leaving 11 bases between them. The CDR3 loop is CASSAGRSSYNSPLHF. In nucleotides, the CDR3 is TGCGCCAGCAGCGCCGGGAGGAGCTCCTATAATTCACCCCTCCACTTT.

This clone appeared a single time. The chain combines TRBV28 with TRBJ1-2; 8 nucleotides agree with TRBD1. CDR3 length: 14 residues. Germline values: CDR1 MDHEN, CDR2 SYDVKM. After removal of 4 bases from V and 8 bases from J, the junction contained 9 bases not matched to a gene. CDR3 sequence reads: CASSSTGGQRGYTF. In nucleotides, the CDR3 is TGTGCCAGCAGTTCTACAGGGGGTCAGCGGGGCTACACCTTC.

The chain links TRBV5-6 to TRBJ2-3; 9 positions match TRBD2. The CDR3 spans 16 residues. V shed 0 bases and J 4 bases; nucleotides not matched to a gene: 6. Germline V gene lookup returns CDR1 SGHDT and CDR2 YYEEEE. CDR3 sequence reads: CASSLERGGAADTQYF. CDR3 nucleotides: TGTGCCAGCAGCTTGGAGCGCGGGGGGGCTGCAGATACGCAGTATTTT.

V gene TRBV5-4 combines with J gene TRBJ2-4; D remains ambiguous. Germline loops: CDR1 SGHNT, CDR2 YYREEE (reference sequence). The V gene lost 4 bases and the J gene lost 0 bases, with 14 bases spanning the gap. The length of the CDR3 is 16 residues. The CDR3 here is CASSPGGELAKNIQYF. CDR3 DNA sequence: TGTGCCAGCAGCCCAGGCGGAGAGCTAGCCAAAAACATTCAGTACTTC.

V is TRBV2 and J is TRBJ2-2, with D perhaps TRBD2 (6 bases). Germline V gene lookup returns CDR1 SNHLY and CDR2 FYNNEI. Trimming shortened V by 5 bases and J by 5 bases, and 9 bases separated the two germline ends. The CDR3 is made up of 13 amino acids. The CDR3 is CASSLSGTGELFF. In DNA, the CDR3 is TGTGCCAGCAGTTTAAGCGGGACCGGGGAGCTGTTTTTT. Using reference TRBV2 and TRBJ2-2 for the parts outside the CDR3, the full variable domain is EPEVTQTPSHQVTQMGQEVILRCVPISNHLYFYWYRQILGQKVEFLVSFYNNEISEKSEIFDDQFSVERPDGSNFTLKIRSTKLEDSAMYFCASSLSGTGELFFGEGSRLTVL.

The chain recombines TRBV10-3 with TRBJ1-5; D is uncertain. The CDR3 is 12 residues long. Germline CDR1 and CDR2: ENHRY and SYGVKD. The V and J ends lost 2 bases and 7 bases respectively, with 6 bases between them. The CDR3 here is CAISEEGQPQHF. The CDR3, as DNA: TGTGCCATCAGTGAGGAAGGCCAGCCCCAGCATTTT.

CDR3 region: CASSLARGGEQFF. The DNA of the CDR3 is TGTGCCAGCAGCTTGGCCCGGGGAGGGGAGCAGTTCTTC. The chain employs TRBV5-8 and TRBJ2-1, with 7 bases matching TRBD2. The CDR3 length is 13 residues. V was clipped by 0 bases and J by 10 bases; unmatched bases: 4. Germline V gene sequence: CDR1 SGHTS, CDR2 YDEGEE.

The sample holds one count of this clone. The V and J genes are TRBV27 and TRBJ2-5, with 12 positions matching TRBD2. V lost 3 bases to trimming and J lost 4 bases; unmatched junction nucleotides: 18. Germline CDR1 is MNHEY and CDR2 is SMNVEV (reference sequence). This CDR3 spans 20 amino acids. The CDR3 region is CASSFRGLPLAGGRGETQYF. CDR3 DNA sequence: TGTGCCAGCAGTTTCAGGGGACTCCCGCTAGCGGGAGGGAGGGGAGAGACCCAGTACTTC.